This TCR beta chain derives from a study of blood T cell repertoires in COVID-19. The CDR3 length is 13 residues. With 5 bases removed from V and 5 bases from J, the gap between germline ends came to 9 bases. Germline V gene sequence: CDR1 MNHEY, CDR2 SMNVEV (reference sequence). Assay used: immunoSEQ multiplex PCR; TCRdb lists only in-frame clones, some missing. This repertoire shows more than 80,000 clones, 76% found once; its top ten account for 6.2%. This sequence was found in a man older than 75 with COVID-19, enrolled during active disease. The genes are TRBV27 and TRBJ2-2; no firm D call. Sequenced sample: peripheral blood. CDR3 region: CASSLQMTGELFF. In DNA form, the CDR3 reads TGTGCCAGCAGTCTCCAGATGACCGGGGAGCTGTTTTTT.